This T cell receptor (beta chain) was captured by sequencing in a study of post-analysis software for immune sequencing data. On this clonotype itself: Antigen unknown.

Broader study findings: Clustering by F measure revealed strong co-clustering among samples prepared together in one batch. Those with multiple sclerosis, the patient group, showed significantly lower normalized Chao1 diversity than controls. TRBV5-6, TRBV5-1 and TRBV20-1 were among four or five TRBV segments more frequent in patients than controls.

The TCR beta cDNA libraries carried unique molecular identifiers. The yield from roughly 1 to 10 million T cells was some 500,000 cDNA molecules in total. TCRdb fed the PCR reads into MiXCR, producing one record per CDR3 protein. This table has about 460,000 distinct CDR3 sequences, around 40% appearing once. Per the germline V gene, CDR1 is DFQATT and CDR2 is SNEGSKA (reference sequence). This CDR3 region has 12 residues. V shed 0 bases, J shed 8 bases, and the junction held 2 bases outside the gene matches. The gene calls are TRBV20-1 and TRBJ1-2; 8 bases fit TRBD1. The sample consisted of blood. This TCR came from a girl between 10 and 17 years old with multiple sclerosis. The CDR3: CSAREPGGGYTF. CDR3 bases: TGCAGTGCTAGAGAACCAGGGGGCGGCTACACCTTC.